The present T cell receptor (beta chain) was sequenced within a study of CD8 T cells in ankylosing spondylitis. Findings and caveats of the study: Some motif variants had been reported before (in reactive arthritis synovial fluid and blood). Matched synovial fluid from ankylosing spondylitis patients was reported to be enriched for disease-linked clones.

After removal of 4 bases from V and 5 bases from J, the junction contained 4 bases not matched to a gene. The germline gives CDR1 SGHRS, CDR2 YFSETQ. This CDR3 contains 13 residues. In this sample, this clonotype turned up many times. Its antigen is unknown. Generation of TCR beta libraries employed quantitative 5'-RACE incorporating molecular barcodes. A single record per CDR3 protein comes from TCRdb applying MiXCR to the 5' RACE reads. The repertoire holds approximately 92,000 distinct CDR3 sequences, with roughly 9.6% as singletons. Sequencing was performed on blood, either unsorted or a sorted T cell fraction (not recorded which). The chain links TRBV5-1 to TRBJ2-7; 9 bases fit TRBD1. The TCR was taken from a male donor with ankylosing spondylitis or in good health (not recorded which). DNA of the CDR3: TGCGCCAGCAGCGCCGGGACAGGGCACGAGCAGTACTTC. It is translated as CASSAGTGHEQYF.